This section outlines one T cell receptor beta chain sequence together with its context. Its matching antigen is unknown. TCRB transcripts that were expressed got sequenced, as all of the isolated RNA had been reverse transcribed. Assay used: immunoSEQ multiplex PCR; TCRdb lists only in-frame clones, some missing. The profile shows fewer than 200,000 clones, about 13% of them singletons. The CDR3 spans 12 residues. The V end was cut by 4 bases, the J end by 5 bases, with 8 bases between. Germline loops: CDR1 ENHRY, CDR2 SYGVKD. These data belong to a study of beta chain features in type 1 diabetes. Across the study: Cell yields, age and gender were similar between patients and healthy donors. Findings of the study overall: Patients with Type 1 diabetes showed moderately but significantly shorter TCRB CDR3s in all four CD4+ subsets. PCR, the amplification step, might favor shorter templates, equally in patients and controls. Patients showed naive, central memory and Treg TCRB repertoires that appeared more similar than those of healthy donors.

The clonotype was recovered from a woman between 18 and 29 years old in good health. Material for sequencing was central memory CD4+ T cells from blood. The V call is TRBV10-3, the J call TRBJ1-1, with a weak D call TRBD1 (5 bases). CDR3 region: CAISAGGTEAFF. In DNA form, the CDR3 reads TGTGCCATCAGTGCCGGGGGAACTGAAGCTTTCTTT.